Following are 8 T cell receptor beta chains from one sample sequenced in a study of beta chain features in type 1 diabetes. Expressed TCRB transcripts got sequenced, as all isolated RNA was reverse transcribed. Method: immunoSEQ multiplex PCR; TCRdb's copy keeps in-frame clones and lacks some. This sample has roughly 300,000 clones, with under 8.5% found just once. The specimen sequenced was central memory CD4+ T cells from blood. These receptor sequences come from a woman between 18 and 29 years old in good health.

This clone was counted at least ten times. The V gene is TRBV5-1, the J gene TRBJ1-2, with 11 bases matching TRBD1. This CDR3 region has 15 residues. Germline CDR1 SGHRS, CDR2 YFSETQ. Trimming took 4 bases from V and 5 from J; bases not matched to a gene: 7. In DNA, the CDR3 is TGCGCCAGCAGCCCTCGGACAGGGGGCCCTTATGGCTACACCTTC. Amino acids: CASSPRTGGPYGYTF.

The J gene is TRBJ2-3, the V gene TRBV28, with TRBD1 identical over 8 bases. Germline assignment: CDR1 MDHEN and CDR2 SYDVKM. V lost 2 bases and J lost 4; bases outside the gene matches: 11. The CDR3 spans 17 residues. CDR3 residues: CASSLGLTGDAADTQYF. CDR3 in DNA: TGTGCCAGCAGTTTAGGCTTGACAGGGGATGCGGCAGATACGCAGTATTTT.

The rearrangement links TRBV19 to TRBJ2-1; weak D call: TRBD1 (6 bases). CDR3 length: 12 amino acids. The germline V gene has CDR1 LNHDA and CDR2 SQIVND (reference sequence). Deletions cut 7 bases from V and 4 bases from J, with 8 bases between. CDR3 sequence (DNA): TGTGCCAGTAAGGACAGATACAATGAGCAGTTCTTC. This translates into CASKDRYNEQFF.

This clone was counted between two and nine times. This sequence joins TRBV19 and TRBJ2-1, with D perhaps matching TRBD2 (6 bases). The CDR3 consists of 13 residues. The germline V and J ends were trimmed by 7 bases and 4 bases, with 11 bases remaining between them. Germline CDR1 LNHDA, CDR2 SQIVND (reference sequence). The CDR3 DNA follows: TGTGCCAGTACCCTTCGGGGGTACAATGAGCAGTTCTTC. Encoded protein: CASTLRGYNEQFF.

The V call is TRBV21-1, the J call TRBJ2-7; TRBD2 is the table's D call, not checked against the DNA. TRBV21-1 is termed a pseudogene. The CDR3 is 14 residues long. The CDR3, as DNA: TGTGCCAGCAGCGCTCGGGGGTACTCCTACGAGCAGTACTTC. Encoded protein: CASSARGYSYEQYF.

This clone was seen many times. This chain uses TRBV4-2 with TRBJ2-1; 10 positions match TRBD2. CDR3 length: 16 amino acids. The germline CDR1 and CDR2 sequences are LGHNA and YNFKEQ. J was trimmed by 9 bases and V by 1 base; bases with no gene match: 9. The chain's CDR3 is CASSQGEASGSGEQFF. Written as DNA, the CDR3 is TGTGCCAGCAGCCAAGGGGAGGCTAGCGGGAGTGGTGAGCAGTTCTTC.

This clone was counted only a few times. The J gene is TRBJ2-3, the V gene TRBV27, with TRBD1 as a possible D gene (5 bases). The CDR3 extends over 13 amino acids. V lost 5 bases, J lost 7 bases, and 13 bases lay in between. Germline CDR1 and CDR2: MNHEY and SMNVEV (reference sequence). The CDR3 DNA reads TGTGCCAGCAGTCCGCGCAGGGCAAATACGCAGTATTTT. The encoded protein is CASSPRRANTQYF.

In this sample, this clone turned up a few times. V is TRBV9 and J is TRBJ2-6; tentative D call: TRBD2 (5 bases). The CDR3 runs to 18 residues. Trimming took off 3 bases at V and 2 bases at J, with 18 bases between the two ends. Looked up from germline, CDR1 is SGDLS and CDR2 is YYNGEE. CDR3 coding DNA: TGTGCCAGCAGCGAAAAAAACGAGGGTAGGGCTGGGGCCAACGTCCTGACTTTC. Translation: CASSEKNEGRAGANVLTF.